This is a list of T cell receptor beta chains from one sample in a study of identical twins. TCRdb ran MiXCR on the 5' RACE reads and lists one entry per CDR3 protein. Of 200,000 to 250,000 distinct CDR3 sequences in the sample, over 13% were seen once. The sample comprised memory (CD45RO+) T cells sorted from blood. These receptors came from a woman younger than 35 in good health. The CDR3 runs from the conserved cysteine through the conserved F or W. The order of the fields is clone size, V gene, D gene, J gene, CDR3 protein, CDR3 DNA. D genes are given only for firm matches. Some rows have no size entry. The others give once, few or many, or a class for an expanded clone.

size: .; V: TRBV3-1; D: TRBD2; J: TRBJ2-1; CDR3: CASSQGRTASGEQFF; DNA: TGTGCCAGCAGCCAAGGCCGGACGGCTAGCGGGGAGCAGTTCTTC
size: .; V: TRBV20-1; D: .; J: TRBJ1-3; CDR3: CSALVDSGNTIYF; DNA: TGCAGTGCTCTCGTCGACTCTGGAAACACCATATATTTT
size: few; V: TRBV7-2; D: .; J: TRBJ2-2; CDR3: CASSQLGASGLPRELFF; DNA: TGTGCCAGCAGTCAACTGGGCGCAAGCGGGCTCCCCAGGGAGCTGTTTTTT
size: many; V: TRBV6-1; D: .; J: TRBJ1-5; CDR3: CASRGGGGVQPQHF; DNA: TGTGCCAGCAGGGGGGGCGGAGGGGTCCAGCCCCAGCATTTT
size: few; V: TRBV6-1; D: .; J: TRBJ2-4; CDR3: CASRPTGSKNIQYF; DNA: TGTGCCAGCAGGCCGACAGGTTCCAAAAACATTCAGTACTTC
size: few; V: TRBV6-5; D: .; J: TRBJ1-2; CDR3: CASSYSQENYGYTF; DNA: TGTGCCAGCAGTTACTCGCAGGAAAACTATGGCTACACCTTC
size: .; V: TRBV6-2/TRBV6-3; D: TRBD2; J: TRBJ2-4; CDR3: CASRTSGGQNIQYF; DNA: TGTGCCAGCAGGACTAGCGGGGGCCAAAACATTCAGTACTTC
size: .; V: TRBV6-5; D: .; J: TRBJ1-1; CDR3: CASSTRRNTEAFF; DNA: TGTGCCAGCAGTACCCGAAGGAACACTGAAGCTTTCTTT
size: few; V: TRBV7-9; D: .; J: TRBJ1-1; CDR3: CASSFYGGENTEAFF; DNA: TGTGCCAGCAGCTTTTACGGGGGCGAGAACACTGAAGCTTTCTTT
size: few; V: TRBV4-3; D: .; J: TRBJ2-2; CDR3: CASSQDATRGVRELFF; DNA: TGCGCCAGCAGCCAAGACGCGACTAGAGGTGTCCGGGAGCTGTTTTTT
size: .; V: TRBV7-9; D: .; J: TRBJ1-4; CDR3: CASRTPYNEKLFF; DNA: TGTGCCAGCAGGACACCTTATAATGAAAAACTGTTTTTT
size: many; V: TRBV7-2; D: .; J: TRBJ2-1; CDR3: CASSPGQTNEQFF; DNA: TGTGCCAGCAGCCCCGGACAGACGAATGAGCAGTTCTTC
size: few; V: TRBV11-3; D: .; J: TRBJ2-2; CDR3: CASSYRSRGATGELFF; DNA: TGTGCCAGCAGCTACAGGTCGAGGGGGGCCACCGGGGAGCTGTTTTTT
size: few; V: TRBV24-1; D: .; J: TRBJ2-1; CDR3: CATSGGYNEQFF; DNA: TGTGCCACCAGTGGGGGGTACAATGAGCAGTTCTTC
size: few; V: TRBV7-9; D: TRBD2; J: TRBJ2-3; CDR3: CASSLTSGRTDTQYF; DNA: TGTGCCAGCAGCTTGACTAGCGGGAGAACAGATACGCAGTATTTT
size: few; V: TRBV7-6; D: .; J: TRBJ2-2; CDR3: CASSTTGTPGELFF; DNA: TGTGCCAGCAGCACCACCGGGACACCGGGGGAGCTGTTTTTT
size: .; V: TRBV11-2; D: TRBD1; J: TRBJ2-7; CDR3: CASSPDASAGQGSYEQYF; DNA: TGTGCCAGCAGCCCCGACGCTTCGGCGGGACAGGGTTCCTACGAGCAGTACTTC
size: .; V: TRBV12-3/TRBV12-4; D: .; J: TRBJ1-1; CDR3: CASSAHPTEAFF; DNA: TGTGCCAGCAGTGCCCATCCTACTGAAGCTTTCTTT
size: .; V: TRBV2; D: .; J: TRBJ1-5; CDR3: CASRVNSNQPQHF; DNA: TGTGCCAGCAGGGTGAATAGCAATCAGCCCCAGCATTTT
size: .; V: TRBV4-2; D: .; J: TRBJ2-2; CDR3: CASSHRQSSTGELFF; DNA: TGTGCCAGCAGCCACCGACAGAGTTCCACCGGGGAGCTGTTTTTT
size: few; V: TRBV11-3; D: TRBD2; J: TRBJ2-5; CDR3: CASSFQAGVETQYF; DNA: TGTGCCAGCAGCTTCCAAGCGGGAGTGGAGACCCAGTACTTC
size: .; V: TRBV30; D: TRBD2; J: TRBJ2-7; CDR3: CAWGTGTSYEQYF; DNA: TGTGCCTGGGGGACCGGGACTAGCTACGAGCAGTACTTC
size: few; V: TRBV4-1; D: TRBD1; J: TRBJ1-5; CDR3: CASSQGDQGDQPQHF; DNA: TGCGCCAGCAGCCAAGGGGATCAGGGGGATCAGCCCCAGCATTTT
size: .; V: TRBV5-1; D: TRBD1; J: TRBJ2-7; CDR3: CASSLVGQSYEQYF; DNA: TGCGCCAGCAGCTTGGTGGGACAGAGCTACGAGCAGTACTTC
size: once; V: TRBV20-1; D: .; J: TRBJ2-3; CDR3: CSARDPNGGDTQYF; DNA: TGCAGTGCTAGGGATCCTAATGGGGGGGATACGCAGTATTTT
size: .; V: TRBV5-1; D: TRBD1; J: TRBJ2-7; CDR3: CASSQGTGGLREQYF; DNA: TGCGCCAGCAGCCAGGGGACAGGGGGGCTTCGCGAGCAGTACTTC
size: few; V: TRBV5-4; D: .; J: TRBJ1-2; CDR3: CASSNRNTRYGYTF; DNA: TGTGCCAGCAGCAACAGAAATACCCGCTATGGCTACACCTTC
size: few; V: TRBV20-1; D: .; J: TRBJ1-6; CDR3: CSAGGGHNSPLHF; DNA: TGCAGTGCTGGGGGGGGTCACAATTCACCCCTCCACTTT
size: many; V: TRBV5-1; D: TRBD1; J: TRBJ1-1; CDR3: CASRWTGNTEAFF; DNA: TGCGCCAGCAGGTGGACAGGGAACACTGAAGCTTTCTTT
size: .; V: TRBV6-1; D: .; J: TRBJ1-1; CDR3: CASTKNGAAEAFF; DNA: TGTGCCAGCACCAAAAACGGGGCAGCTGAAGCTTTCTTT
size: .; V: TRBV3-1; D: TRBD2; J: TRBJ2-3; CDR3: CASSQDSLGRGGRRDTQYF; DNA: TGTGCCAGCAGCCAAGATTCCCTGGGGCGGGGGGGCCGGAGAGATACGCAGTATTTT
size: .; V: TRBV5-1; D: .; J: TRBJ1-1; CDR3: CASSLAWEGTEAFF; DNA: TGCGCCAGCAGCTTGGCTTGGGAGGGCACTGAAGCTTTCTTT
size: .; V: TRBV18; D: TRBD1; J: TRBJ1-1; CDR3: CASSPFLGQAGDTEAFF; DNA: TGTGCCAGCTCTCCCTTTCTCGGACAGGCGGGGGACACTGAAGCTTTCTTT
size: .; V: TRBV12-3/TRBV12-4; D: TRBD2; J: TRBJ2-1; CDR3: CASSFSGSEQFF; DNA: TGTGCCAGCAGTTTTAGCGGGAGCGAGCAGTTCTTC
size: few; V: TRBV14; D: TRBD2; J: TRBJ2-3; CDR3: CASSQWGGGGLDTQYF; DNA: TGTGCCAGCAGCCAATGGGGCGGGGGGGGCCTTGATACGCAGTATTTT
size: many; V: TRBV5-1; D: TRBD1; J: TRBJ2-1; CDR3: CASSSAGQGSNEQFF; DNA: TGCGCCAGCAGCTCGGCGGGACAGGGGAGTAATGAGCAGTTCTTC
size: few; V: TRBV7-9; D: .; J: TRBJ1-2; CDR3: CASSFNGQMDGYTF; DNA: TGTGCCAGCAGCTTTAACGGCCAAATGGATGGCTACACCTTC
size: few; V: TRBV20-1; D: TRBD2; J: TRBJ2-3; CDR3: CSARRAGLDNTDTQYF; DNA: TGCAGTGCTAGGAGAGCGGGATTGGACAACACAGATACGCAGTATTTT
size: .; V: TRBV5-1; D: TRBD2; J: TRBJ2-5; CDR3: CASSVAGTSQETQYF; DNA: TGCGCCAGCAGCGTGGCTGGGACTAGTCAAGAGACCCAGTACTTC
size: once; V: TRBV2; D: .; J: TRBJ1-1; CDR3: CASSEASRNTEAFF; DNA: TGTGCCAGCAGTGAAGCGTCCAGGAACACTGAAGCTTTCTTT
size: few; V: TRBV7-2; D: .; J: TRBJ1-6; CDR3: CASSLVSSRGNSPLHF; DNA: TGTGCCAGCAGCTTAGTTTCCTCTAGGGGGAATTCACCCCTCCACTTT
size: .; V: TRBV20-1; D: .; J: TRBJ2-2; CDR3: CSAKAKGHVTGELFF; DNA: TGCAGTGCCAAAGCTAAGGGTCACGTGACCGGGGAGCTGTTTTTT
size: .; V: TRBV6-1; D: .; J: TRBJ1-5; CDR3: CASNERGNSNQPQHF; DNA: TGTGCCAGCAACGAAAGGGGCAATAGCAATCAGCCCCAGCATTTT
size: few; V: TRBV5-1; D: .; J: TRBJ1-4; CDR3: CASRRETNEKLFF; DNA: TGCGCCAGCAGAAGGGAAACTAATGAAAAACTGTTTTTT
size: many; V: TRBV5-1; D: .; J: TRBJ2-5; CDR3: CASSSKLPGTPYQETQYF; DNA: TGCGCCAGCAGCTCAAAACTCCCCGGGACTCCGTACCAAGAGACCCAGTACTTC
size: .; V: TRBV20-1; D: .; J: TRBJ1-1; CDR3: CSAMRRDSEAFF; DNA: TGCAGTGCTATGAGGCGAGACAGTGAAGCTTTCTTT
size: few; V: TRBV4-2; D: .; J: TRBJ2-3; CDR3: CASSQGGVPTDTQYF; DNA: TGTGCCAGCAGCCAAGGGGGGGTCCCCACAGATACGCAGTATTTT
size: few; V: TRBV20-1; D: TRBD2; J: TRBJ2-5; CDR3: CSAGLAGGLRETQYF; DNA: TGCAGTGCGGGACTAGCGGGGGGGCTCCGAGAGACCCAGTACTTC
size: .; V: TRBV7-2; D: .; J: TRBJ2-3; CDR3: CASSITSTDTQYF; DNA: TGTGCCAGCAGCATTACAAGCACAGATACGCAGTATTTT
size: few; V: TRBV7-2; D: TRBD1; J: TRBJ2-5; CDR3: CASSLSGQGRETQYF; DNA: TGTGCCAGCAGCCTTAGTGGACAGGGGAGGGAGACCCAGTACTTC
size: few; V: TRBV5-1; D: .; J: TRBJ2-7; CDR3: CASRPGTPTYEQYF; DNA: TGCGCCAGCAGACCCGGGACACCTACCTACGAGCAGTACTTC